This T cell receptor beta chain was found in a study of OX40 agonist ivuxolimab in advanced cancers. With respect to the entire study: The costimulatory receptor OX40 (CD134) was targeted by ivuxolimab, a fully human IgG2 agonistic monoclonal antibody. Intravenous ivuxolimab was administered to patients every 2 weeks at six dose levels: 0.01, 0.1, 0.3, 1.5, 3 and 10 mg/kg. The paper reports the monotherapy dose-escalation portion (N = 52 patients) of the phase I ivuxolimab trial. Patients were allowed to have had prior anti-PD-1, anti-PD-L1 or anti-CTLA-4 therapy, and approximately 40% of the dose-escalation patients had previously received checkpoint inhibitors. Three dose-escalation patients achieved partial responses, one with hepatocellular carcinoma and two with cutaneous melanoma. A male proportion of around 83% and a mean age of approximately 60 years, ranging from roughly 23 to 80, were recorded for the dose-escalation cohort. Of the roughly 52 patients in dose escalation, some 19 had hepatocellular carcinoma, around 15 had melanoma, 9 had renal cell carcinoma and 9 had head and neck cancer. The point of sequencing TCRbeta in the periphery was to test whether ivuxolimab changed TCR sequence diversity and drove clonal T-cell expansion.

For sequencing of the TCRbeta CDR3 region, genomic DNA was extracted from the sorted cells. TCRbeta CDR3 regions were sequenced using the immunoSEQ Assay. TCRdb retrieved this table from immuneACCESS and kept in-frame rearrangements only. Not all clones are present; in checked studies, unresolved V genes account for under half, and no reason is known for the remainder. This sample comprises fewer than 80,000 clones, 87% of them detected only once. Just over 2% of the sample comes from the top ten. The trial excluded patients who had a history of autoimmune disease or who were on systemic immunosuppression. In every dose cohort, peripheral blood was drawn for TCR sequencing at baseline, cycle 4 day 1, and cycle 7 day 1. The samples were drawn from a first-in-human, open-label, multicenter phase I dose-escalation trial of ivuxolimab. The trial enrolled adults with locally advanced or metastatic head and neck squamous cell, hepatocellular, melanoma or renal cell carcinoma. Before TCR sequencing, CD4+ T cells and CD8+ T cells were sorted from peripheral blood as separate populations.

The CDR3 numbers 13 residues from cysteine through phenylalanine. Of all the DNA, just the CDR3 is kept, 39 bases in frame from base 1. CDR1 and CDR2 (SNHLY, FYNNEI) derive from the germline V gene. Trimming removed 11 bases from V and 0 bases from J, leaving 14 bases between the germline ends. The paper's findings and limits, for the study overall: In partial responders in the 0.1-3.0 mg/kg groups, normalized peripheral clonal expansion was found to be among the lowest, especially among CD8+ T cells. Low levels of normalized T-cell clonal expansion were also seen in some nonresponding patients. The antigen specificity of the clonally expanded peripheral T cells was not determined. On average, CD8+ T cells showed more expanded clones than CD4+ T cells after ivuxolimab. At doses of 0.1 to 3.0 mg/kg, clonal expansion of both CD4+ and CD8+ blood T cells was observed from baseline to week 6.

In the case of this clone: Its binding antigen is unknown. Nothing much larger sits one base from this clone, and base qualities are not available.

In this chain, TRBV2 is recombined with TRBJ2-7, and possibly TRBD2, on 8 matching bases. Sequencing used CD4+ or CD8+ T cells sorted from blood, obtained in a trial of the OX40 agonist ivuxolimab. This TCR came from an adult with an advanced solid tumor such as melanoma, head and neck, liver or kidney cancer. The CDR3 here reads CALGGDSSYEQYF. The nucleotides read TGTGCCCTCGGGGGGGACAGCTCCTACGAGCAGTACTTC.